The entry below gives a single T cell receptor beta chain sequence along with its context. Its antigen is still unknown. A junction end diverges from the germline sequence, so it may reflect a read error. This sample is part of a study of beta chain features in type 1 diabetes. The overall study: Sorted cells, some 98,000,000 in number, were examined across all samples.

Study-level points and caveats: TCRB CDR3s were moderately but significantly shorter in Type 1 diabetes patients in all four CD4+ subsets.

In total, each donor contributed a single heparinised blood draw that averaged about 120 mL. Sorting based on CD45RO/CCR7/CD25/CD127/CD95/CD27 separated CD4+ naive, central memory, regulatory and stem cell-like memory cells. Since all of the isolated RNA was reverse transcribed, expressed TCRB transcripts were what got sequenced. Clones were sequenced by immunoSEQ multiplex PCR, and TCRdb holds only the in-frame ones, with some missing. The profile shows around 120,000 clones, roughly a sixth of them singletons. The CDR3 is 16 amino acids. CDR1 is SGHTA, CDR2 FQGNSA, per germline. Material: central memory CD4+ T cells from blood. The source is a man between 18 and 35 years old with type 1 diabetes. The chain uses TRBV7-2 and TRBJ2-7, with D perhaps being TRBD1 or TRBD2 (5 bases each). CDR3 loop: CACSLTARGTDYEQYF. In DNA, the CDR3 is TGTGCCTGCAGCTTAACGGCTCGGGGCACCGACTACGAGCAGTACTTC.